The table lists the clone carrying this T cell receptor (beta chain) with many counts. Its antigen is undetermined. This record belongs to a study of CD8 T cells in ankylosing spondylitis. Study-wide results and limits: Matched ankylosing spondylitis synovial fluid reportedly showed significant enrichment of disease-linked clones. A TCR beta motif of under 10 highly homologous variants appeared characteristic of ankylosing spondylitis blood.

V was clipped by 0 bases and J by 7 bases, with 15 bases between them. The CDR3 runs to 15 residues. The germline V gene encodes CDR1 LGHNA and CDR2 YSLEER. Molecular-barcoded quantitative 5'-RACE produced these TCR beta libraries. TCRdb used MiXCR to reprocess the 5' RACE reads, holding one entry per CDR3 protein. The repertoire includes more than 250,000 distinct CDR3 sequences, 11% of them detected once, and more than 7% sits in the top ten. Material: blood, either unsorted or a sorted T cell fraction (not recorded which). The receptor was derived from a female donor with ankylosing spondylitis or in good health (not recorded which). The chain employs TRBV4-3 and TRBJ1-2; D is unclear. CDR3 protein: CASSQDPATPGGYTF. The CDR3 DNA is TGCGCCAGCAGCCAAGATCCAGCCACCCCCGGTGGCTACACCTTC.